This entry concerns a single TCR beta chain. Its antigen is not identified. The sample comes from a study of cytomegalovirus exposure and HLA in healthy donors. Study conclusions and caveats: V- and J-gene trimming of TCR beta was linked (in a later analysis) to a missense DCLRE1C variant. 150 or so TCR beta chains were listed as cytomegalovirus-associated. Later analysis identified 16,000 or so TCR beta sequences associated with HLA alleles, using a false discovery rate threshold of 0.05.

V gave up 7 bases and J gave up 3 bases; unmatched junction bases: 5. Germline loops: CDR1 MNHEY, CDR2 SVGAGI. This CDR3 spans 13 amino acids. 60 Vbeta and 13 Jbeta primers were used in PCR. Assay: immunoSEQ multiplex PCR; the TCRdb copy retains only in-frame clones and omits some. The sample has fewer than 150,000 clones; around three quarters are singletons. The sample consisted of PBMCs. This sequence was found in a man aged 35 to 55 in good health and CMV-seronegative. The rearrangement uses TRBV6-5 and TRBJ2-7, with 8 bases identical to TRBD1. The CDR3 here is CASTRTGNYEQYF. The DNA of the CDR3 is TGTGCCAGCACCCGGACAGGGAACTACGAGCAGTACTTC.